These 25 T cell receptor beta chains came from one sample sequenced in a study of tumor-infiltrating lymphocytes in glioblastoma multiforme. Three nested ARM-PCR rounds with V-beta and C-beta primers built TCRB libraries. MiXCR, run by TCRdb on the multiplex PCR reads, gives a single entry per CDR3 protein. The sample shows about 32,000 distinct CDR3 sequences, around 60% of them seen only once. The specimen sequenced was brain tumor tissue. The receptors shown here come from a male donor with glioblastoma.

With respect to this clonotype: A read error is likely, as this CDR3 ends without the conserved phenylalanine or tryptophan. The V and J genes are TRBV29-1 and TRBJ2-1, with D unresolved. The CDR3 is made up of 12 amino acids. CDR1 SQVTM and CDR2 ANQGSEA come from the germline V gene. With 4 bases removed from V and 0 bases from J, the gap between germline ends came to 4 bases. The chain's CDR3 is CSVVYSYNEQFL. For the CDR3, the DNA is TGCAGCGTTGTCTACTCCTACAATGAGCAGTTCCTC.

This clonotype was seen at least ten times. This may be a read error: a much more frequent sequence differs by one nucleotide. The chain recombines TRBV20-1 with TRBJ1-4; D is undetermined. CDR1 and CDR2 from the germline V gene are DFQATT and SNEGSKA (reference sequence). This CDR3 region has 14 residues. CDR3 nucleotide sequence: TGCAGTGCTAGAGAGGACCGGGCAACTGAAAAACTGTCTTTT. The encoded protein is CSAREDRATEKLSF.

As for this clonotype: Possible read error: a much larger clone is one base away. The chain is built from TRBV28 and TRBJ1-2; D uncertain. V lost 5 bases and J 7 bases, leaving 17 bases between the germline ends. The germline gives CDR1 MDHEN, CDR2 SYDVKM. The length of the CDR3 is 14 residues. For the CDR3, the DNA is TGTGCCAGCAGTCCAGCTTGGTTCTTTATTGGCTACACCTTC. Its protein is CASSPAWFFIGYTF.

The CDR3 DNA reads as TGTGCCAGCAATCCTTCTAGCGGGGTCAACAATGAGCAGTTCTTC. It encodes CASNPSSGVNNEQFF. The chain employs TRBV6-5 and TRBJ2-1; 9 bases are shared with TRBD2. The CDR3 contains 15 residues. Germline V lookup: CDR1 MNHEY, CDR2 SVGAGI. The ends lost 7 bases at V and 5 bases at J; junction bases unmatched: 9.

This clonotype counts as medium-sized. The chain carries TRBV29-1 and TRBJ2-7; 7 bases line up with TRBD1. V lost 6 bases and J lost 4; bases outside the gene matches: 9. This CDR3 region has 13 residues. Looked up from germline, CDR1 is SQVTM and CDR2 is ANQGSEA. CDR3 region: CSVATGTEYEQYF. Here the CDR3 DNA reads TGCAGCGTCGCCACCGGGACAGAGTACGAGCAGTACTTC.

This clonotype was found a few times. V usage is TRBV11-2 and J usage is TRBJ1-3; D gene uncertain. Trimming left V 0 bases short and J 0 bases short, with 9 bases between. There are 16 residues in the CDR3. The germline V gene has CDR1 SGHAT and CDR2 FQNNGV. CDR3 DNA: TGTGCCAGCAGCTTAGATAACCCAGTCTCTGGAAACACCATATATTTT. Amino acids: CASSLDNPVSGNTIYF.

The genes are TRBV11-2 and TRBJ2-7; weak D call: TRBD1 (5 bases). This CDR3 contains 13 residues. Germline V gene sequence: CDR1 SGHAT, CDR2 FQNNGV. V lost 5 bases, J lost 7 bases, and 15 bases lay in between. This CDR3 reads CASSVTGAREQYF. The CDR3 bases are TGTGCCAGCAGCGTTACTGGGGCGCGTGAGCAGTACTTC.

J is TRBJ2-3 and V is TRBV6-5; D is undetermined. V was trimmed by 5 bases and J by 3 bases, leaving 15 bases between them. The CDR3 runs 15 residues. CDR1 and CDR2 (germline): MNHEY, SVGAGI. For the CDR3, the DNA is TGTGCCAGCAGTGTCCAGAACTCCAGGACAGATACGCAGTATTTT. It translates to CASSVQNSRTDTQYF.

V usage is TRBV19 and J usage is TRBJ1-1; 7 nucleotides agree with TRBD1. V lost 5 bases and J lost 1; bases outside the gene matches: 4. CDR3 length equals 14 residues. Germline values: CDR1 LNHDA, CDR2 SQIVND (reference sequence). The CDR3 nucleotides are TGTGCCAGTAGTCCTGGGACAGCGAACACTGAAGCTTTCTTT. It encodes CASSPGTANTEAFF.

By proportion, this clonotype is medium-sized. The chain recombines TRBV6-5 with TRBJ2-6; D remains ambiguous. The CDR3 covers 12 residues. The V gene lost 5 bases and the J gene lost 7 bases, with 6 bases spanning the gap. Germline CDR1 MNHEY, CDR2 SVGAGI. CDR3 DNA sequence: TGTGCCAGCAGTCAGGATGCCAACGTCCTGACTTTC. Protein: CASSQDANVLTF.

V and J are TRBV5-6 and TRBJ2-7, with TRBD1 matching over 7 bases. V gave up 2 bases and J gave up 9 bases; unmatched junction bases: 14. The CDR3 sequence is 15 residues long. Germline V CDR1 and CDR2: SGHDT, YYEEEE. DNA for the CDR3: TGTGCCAGCAGCTTAGTCCGGGACAGACAAATTTGGCAGTACTTC. This codes for CASSLVRDRQIWQYF.

As to this clonotype: This may arise from a read error, as a much more abundant clone is one base away. The chain couples TRBV5-1 to TRBJ1-1; 9 nucleotides align to TRBD1. CDR1 and CDR2 from the germline V gene are SGHRS and YFSETQ. The CDR3 totals 16 residues. The CDR3 nucleotides are TGCGCCAGCACCGATGAAGCGGGACAGGGAAACACTGAAACTTTCTTT. The encoded protein is CASTDEAGQGNTETFF.

Many counts were recorded for this clonotype. V gene TRBV7-3 combines with J gene TRBJ2-6, with unresolved D. Germline CDR1 reads SGHTA; CDR2 reads FQGTGA. The V and J ends lost 5 bases and 2 bases respectively, with 7 bases between them. CDR3 length equals 14 residues. CDR3 bases: TGTGCCAGCAGCCCCCCGACTGGGGCCAACGTCCTGACTTTC. Its protein product is CASSPPTGANVLTF.

In the case of this clonotype: Germline and junction disagree at one end, which may indicate a read error. The J gene is TRBJ2-1, the V gene TRBV19; D remains unclear. This CDR3 region has 13 residues. The germline V gene has CDR1 LNHDA and CDR2 SQIVND (reference sequence). The CDR3 region is CASSIPSFNEQCF. DNA for the CDR3: TGTGCCAGTAGTATTCCCAGTTTCAATGAGCAGTGCTTC.

This clonotype occurred many times. The J gene is TRBJ1-1, the V gene TRBV10-3; 7 bases fit TRBD1. The CDR3 extends over 14 amino acids. The germline gives CDR1 ENHRY, CDR2 SYGVKD. After removal of 5 bases from V and 7 bases from J, the junction contained 10 bases not matched to a gene. CDR3 sequence: CAISNRGSSGEAFF. The CDR3 coding sequence is TGTGCCATCAGTAACAGGGGCTCCAGTGGTGAAGCTTTCTTT.

Worth noting for this clonotype: This is likely a read error, given that the CDR3 carries no conserved phenylalanine or tryptophan at its end. The J gene is TRBJ1-3, the V gene TRBV6-5; D is uncertain. Germline CDR1 and CDR2: MNHEY and SVGAGI. V was shortened by 6 bases and J by 6 bases, with 24 bases between the two germline ends. The CDR3 is made up of 17 amino acids. The CDR3 DNA sequence: TGTGCCAGCAGCCGAAGGGTGTCCCAGGAGGCCGTAAACACCATATATTCT. Its protein product is CASSRRVSQEAVNTIYS.

Concerning this clonotype itself: A much larger clone is a single base away; this may be a read error. The genes are TRBV7-2 and TRBJ1-1; TRBD1 aligns across 7 bases. The CDR3 is 14 amino acids. The germline gives CDR1 SGHTA, CDR2 FQGNSA. The DNA for the CDR3 is TGTGCCAGCAGCTTCAGGGGGACAAACAATGAAGCTTTCTTT. Translated: CASSFRGTNNEAFF.

Ten or more counts support this clonotype. The chain carries TRBV12-3 or TRBV12-4 and TRBJ1-4; D remains unclear. The CDR3 covers 14 residues. V gave up 1 base and J gave up 14 bases, with 17 bases separating them. CDR3 DNA: TGTGCCAGCAGTTTAGAGCCGGACCAGAGGCGGCTGTTTTTT. Protein product: CASSLEPDQRRLFF.

The table lists this clonotype with a few counts. The rearrangement links TRBV5-1 to TRBJ2-5, with 14 bases fitting TRBD2. The CDR3 covers 18 residues. V gave up 4 bases and J gave up 4 bases; unmatched junction bases: 12. Germline V CDR1 and CDR2: SGHRS, YFSETQ. This chain's CDR3 is CASSGTTSGRAFTETQYF. Written as DNA, the CDR3 is TGCGCCAGCAGCGGGACGACTAGCGGGAGGGCCTTTACAGAGACCCAGTACTTC.

This clonotype has only one observation. The junction departs from germline at one end; a sequencing error may be responsible. The rearrangement uses TRBV6-2 or TRBV6-3 and TRBJ2-3, with unresolved D. The CDR3 is 17 amino acids. Germline V gene lookup returns CDR1 MNHEY and CDR2 SVGEGT. CDR3 DNA sequence: TGTGCCATCAGTTACTCCGGGCAAATCCTCTACACAGATACGCAGTATTTT. Protein product: CAISYSGQILYTDTQYF.

The V gene is TRBV28, the J gene TRBJ2-7; D gene unclear. The CDR3 contains 12 residues. Trimming pared 10 bases from V and 4 bases from J, leaving 14 bases between. The germline CDR1 and CDR2 sequences are MDHEN and SYDVKM. The CDR3 coding sequence is TGTGCCACCGCGCTTATCGGTTACGAGCAGTACTTC. It yields the protein CATALIGYEQYF.

This clonotype was observed many times. The chain uses TRBV5-1 and TRBJ1-1; 9 bases match TRBD1. The CDR3 is 16 amino acids. J was trimmed by 2 bases and V by 6 bases; bases with no gene match: 11. Germline CDR1 reads SGHRS; CDR2 reads YFSETQ. The CDR3 region is CASTDEAGQGNTEAFF. Here the CDR3 DNA reads TGCGCCAGCACCGATGAAGCGGGACAGGGAAACACTGAAGCTTTCTTT.

With respect to this clonotype: The CDR3 does not close with the conserved phenylalanine or tryptophan, likely indicating a read error. CDR3 loop: CSARLGRGYGYTL. DNA of the CDR3: TGCAGCGCTAGACTGGGCAGGGGCTATGGCTACACCTTA. The gene calls are TRBV20-1 and TRBJ1-2, with D perhaps matching TRBD1 (6 bases). This CDR3 is 13 amino acids long. Germline V lookup: CDR1 DFQATT, CDR2 SNEGSKA (reference sequence).

J is TRBJ1-3 and V is TRBV6-1, with a possible D match to TRBD1 (6 bases). This CDR3 is built from 15 residues. CDR1 is MNHNS and CDR2 is SASEGT in the germline V gene. The germline V and J ends were trimmed by 10 bases and 0 bases, with 16 bases remaining between them. Here the CDR3 reads CAIRRADSSGNTIYF. For the CDR3, the DNA is TGTGCCATCCGCCGCGCGGACAGCTCTGGAAACACCATATATTTT.

The sample holds a few counts of this clonotype. This could be a read error, since a much larger clone is one nucleotide away. The chain joins TRBV29-1 to TRBJ2-5, with 7 bases matching TRBD2. The CDR3 covers 14 residues. Germline V gives CDR1 SQVTM, CDR2 ANQGSEA. The ends lost 1 base at V and 5 bases at J; junction bases unmatched: 7. CDR3 DNA: TGCAGCGTTGAAGGTTGGGGGGGGGGGGAGACCCAGTACTTC. Translation: CSVEGWGGGETQYF. Looking up the rest from reference TRBV29-1 and TRBJ2-5 gives the full variable domain: SAVISQKPSRDICQRGTSLTIQCQVDSQVTMMFWYRQQPGQSLTLIATANQGSEATYESGFVIDKFPISRPNLTFSTLTVSNMSPEDSSIYLCSVEGWGGGETQYFGPGTRLLVL.